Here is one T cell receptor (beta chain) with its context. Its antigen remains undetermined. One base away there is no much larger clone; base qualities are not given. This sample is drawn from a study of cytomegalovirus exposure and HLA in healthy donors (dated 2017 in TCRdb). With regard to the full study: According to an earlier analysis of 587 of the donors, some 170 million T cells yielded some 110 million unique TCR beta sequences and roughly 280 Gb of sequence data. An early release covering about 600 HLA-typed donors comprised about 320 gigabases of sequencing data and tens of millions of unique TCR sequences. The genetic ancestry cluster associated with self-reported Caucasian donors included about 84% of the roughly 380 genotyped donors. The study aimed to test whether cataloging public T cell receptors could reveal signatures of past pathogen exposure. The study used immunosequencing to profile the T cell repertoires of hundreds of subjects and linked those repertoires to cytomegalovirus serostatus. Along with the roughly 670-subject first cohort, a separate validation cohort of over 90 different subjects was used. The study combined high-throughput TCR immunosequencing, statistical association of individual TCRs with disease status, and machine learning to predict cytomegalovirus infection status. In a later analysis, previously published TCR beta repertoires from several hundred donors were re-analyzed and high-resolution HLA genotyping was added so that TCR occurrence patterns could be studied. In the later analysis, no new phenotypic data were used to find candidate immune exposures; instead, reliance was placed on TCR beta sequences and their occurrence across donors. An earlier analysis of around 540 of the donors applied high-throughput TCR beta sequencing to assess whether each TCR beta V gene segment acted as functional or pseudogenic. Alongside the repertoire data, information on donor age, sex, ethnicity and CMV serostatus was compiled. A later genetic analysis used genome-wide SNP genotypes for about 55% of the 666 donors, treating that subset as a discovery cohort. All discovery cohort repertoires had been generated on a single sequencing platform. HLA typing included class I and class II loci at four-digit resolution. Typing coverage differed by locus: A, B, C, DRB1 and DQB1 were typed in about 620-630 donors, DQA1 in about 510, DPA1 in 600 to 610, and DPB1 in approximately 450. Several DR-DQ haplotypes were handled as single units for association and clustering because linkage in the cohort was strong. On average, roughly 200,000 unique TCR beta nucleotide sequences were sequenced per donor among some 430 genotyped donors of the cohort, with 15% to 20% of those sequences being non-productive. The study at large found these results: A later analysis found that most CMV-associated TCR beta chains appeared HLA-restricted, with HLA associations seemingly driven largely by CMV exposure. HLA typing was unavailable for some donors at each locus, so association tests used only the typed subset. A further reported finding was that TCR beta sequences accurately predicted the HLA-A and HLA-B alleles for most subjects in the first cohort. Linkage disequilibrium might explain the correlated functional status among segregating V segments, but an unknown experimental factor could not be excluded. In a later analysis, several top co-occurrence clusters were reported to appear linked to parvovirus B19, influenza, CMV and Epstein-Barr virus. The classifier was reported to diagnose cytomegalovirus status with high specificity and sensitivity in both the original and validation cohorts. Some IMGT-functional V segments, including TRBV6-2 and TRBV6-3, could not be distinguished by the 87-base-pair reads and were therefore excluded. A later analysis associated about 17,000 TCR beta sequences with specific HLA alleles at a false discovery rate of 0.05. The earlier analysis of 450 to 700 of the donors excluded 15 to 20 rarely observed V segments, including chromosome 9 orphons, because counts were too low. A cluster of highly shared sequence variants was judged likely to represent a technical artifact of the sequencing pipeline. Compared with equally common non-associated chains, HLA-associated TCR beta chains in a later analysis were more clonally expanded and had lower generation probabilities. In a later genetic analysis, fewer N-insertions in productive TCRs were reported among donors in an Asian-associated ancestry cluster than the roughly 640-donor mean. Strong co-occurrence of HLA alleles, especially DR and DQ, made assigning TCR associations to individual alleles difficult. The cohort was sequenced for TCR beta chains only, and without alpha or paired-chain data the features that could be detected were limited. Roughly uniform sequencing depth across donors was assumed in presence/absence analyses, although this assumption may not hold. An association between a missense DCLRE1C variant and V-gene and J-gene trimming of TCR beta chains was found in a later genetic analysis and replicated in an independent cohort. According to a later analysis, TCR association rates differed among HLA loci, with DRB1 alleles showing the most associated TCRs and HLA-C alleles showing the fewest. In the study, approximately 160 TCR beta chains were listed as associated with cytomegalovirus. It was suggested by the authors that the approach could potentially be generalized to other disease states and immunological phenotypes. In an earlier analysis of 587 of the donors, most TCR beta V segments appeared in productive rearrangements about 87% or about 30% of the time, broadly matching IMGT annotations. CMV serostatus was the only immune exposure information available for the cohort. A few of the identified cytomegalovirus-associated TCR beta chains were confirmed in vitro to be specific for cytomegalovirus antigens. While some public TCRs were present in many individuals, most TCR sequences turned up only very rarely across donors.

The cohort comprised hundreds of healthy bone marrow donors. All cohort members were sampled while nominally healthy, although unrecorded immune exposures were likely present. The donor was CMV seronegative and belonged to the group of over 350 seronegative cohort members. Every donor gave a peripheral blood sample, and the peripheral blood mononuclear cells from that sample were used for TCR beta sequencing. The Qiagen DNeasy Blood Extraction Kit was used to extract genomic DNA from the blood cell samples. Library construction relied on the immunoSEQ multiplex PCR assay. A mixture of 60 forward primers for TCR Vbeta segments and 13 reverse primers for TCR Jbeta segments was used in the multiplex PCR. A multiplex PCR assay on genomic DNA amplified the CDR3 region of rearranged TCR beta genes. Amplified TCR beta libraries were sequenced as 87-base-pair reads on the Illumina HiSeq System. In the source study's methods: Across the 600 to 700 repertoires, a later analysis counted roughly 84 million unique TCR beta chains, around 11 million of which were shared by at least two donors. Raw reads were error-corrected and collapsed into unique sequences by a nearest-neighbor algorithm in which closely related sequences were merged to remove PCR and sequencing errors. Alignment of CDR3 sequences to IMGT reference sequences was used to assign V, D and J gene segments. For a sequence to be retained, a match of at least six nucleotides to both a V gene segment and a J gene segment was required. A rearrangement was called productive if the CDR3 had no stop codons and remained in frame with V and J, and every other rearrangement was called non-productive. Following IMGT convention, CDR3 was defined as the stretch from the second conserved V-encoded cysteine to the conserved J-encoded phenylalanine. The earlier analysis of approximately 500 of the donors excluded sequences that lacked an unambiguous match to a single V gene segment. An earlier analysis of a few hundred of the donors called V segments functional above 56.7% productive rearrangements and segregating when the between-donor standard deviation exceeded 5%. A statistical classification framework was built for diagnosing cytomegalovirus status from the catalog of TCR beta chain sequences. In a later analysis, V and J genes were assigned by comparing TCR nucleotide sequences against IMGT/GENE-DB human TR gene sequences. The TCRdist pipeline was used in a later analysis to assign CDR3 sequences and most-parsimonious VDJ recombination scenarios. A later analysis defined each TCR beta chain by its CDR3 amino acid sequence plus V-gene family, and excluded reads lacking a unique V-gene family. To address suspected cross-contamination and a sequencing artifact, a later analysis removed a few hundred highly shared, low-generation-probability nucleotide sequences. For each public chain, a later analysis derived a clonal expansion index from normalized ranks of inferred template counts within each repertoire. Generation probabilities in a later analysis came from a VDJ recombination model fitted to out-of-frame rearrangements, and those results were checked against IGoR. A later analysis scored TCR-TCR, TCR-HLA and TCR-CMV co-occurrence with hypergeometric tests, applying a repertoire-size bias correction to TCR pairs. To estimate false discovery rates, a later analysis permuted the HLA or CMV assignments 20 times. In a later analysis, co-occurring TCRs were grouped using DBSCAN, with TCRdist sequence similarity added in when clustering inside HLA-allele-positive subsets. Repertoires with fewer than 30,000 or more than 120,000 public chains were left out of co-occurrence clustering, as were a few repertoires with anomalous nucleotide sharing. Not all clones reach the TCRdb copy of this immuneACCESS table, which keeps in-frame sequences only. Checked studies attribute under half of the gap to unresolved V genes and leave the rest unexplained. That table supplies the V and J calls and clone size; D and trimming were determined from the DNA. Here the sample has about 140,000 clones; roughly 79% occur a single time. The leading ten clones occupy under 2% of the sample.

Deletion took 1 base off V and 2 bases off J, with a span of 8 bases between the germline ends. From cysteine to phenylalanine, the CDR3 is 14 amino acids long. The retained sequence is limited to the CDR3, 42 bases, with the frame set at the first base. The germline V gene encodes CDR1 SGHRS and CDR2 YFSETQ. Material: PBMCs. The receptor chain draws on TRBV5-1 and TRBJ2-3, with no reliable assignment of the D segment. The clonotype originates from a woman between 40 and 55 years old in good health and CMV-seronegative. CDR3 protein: CASSLTNPTDTQYF. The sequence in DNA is TGCGCCAGCAGCTTGACAAACCCCACAGATACGCAGTATTTT.